Reported below is one TCR beta chain. cDNA reverse transcribed from extracted RNA served as the sequencing template. TCRdb keeps only in-frame clones here, not all; method: immunoSEQ multiplex PCR. The sample contains approximately 180,000 clones, about 61% of which appear only once. Treatment described: oral pan-JAK inhibitor, 5-10 mg twice daily. Alopecia areata patients gave lesional scalp punch biopsies and peripheral blood samples. The CDR3 has 17 residues. Per germline, CDR1 SQVTM and CDR2 ANQGSEA. With 6 bases clipped from V and 0 bases from J, the junction kept 11 bases outside the gene matches. The sample belongs to a study of CD8+ T cells in alopecia areata. Study summary: Those treated were given oral tofacitinib at 5 to 10 mg twice daily.

The TCR was taken from a human donor with alopecia areata. The source material was CD4+ T cells sorted from blood, sampled at week 56, from a patient treated with tofacitinib. The chain combines TRBV29-1 with TRBJ2-6; 7 positions match TRBD1. CDR3 sequence (DNA): TGCAGCGTCCGACAGGGTGGGAGAGCCTCTGGGGCCAACGTCCTGACTTTC. Amino acids: CSVRQGGRASGANVLTF.